This TCR beta chain was recorded in a study of metastatic and nonmetastatic thyroid tumors. Whole-study findings and limits: A significant increase in TCR beta diversity was reportedly seen in malignant thyroid tumors relative to benign nodules, in blood and tumor.

Nobody among the patients had been given any treatment before thyroid surgery. Germline V CDR1 and CDR2: SGHAT, FQDESV (reference sequence). The CDR3 has 16 amino acids. V lost 5 bases to trimming and J lost 1 base; unmatched junction nucleotides: 5. Through MiXCR, TCRdb re-clonotyped the PCR reads. The data show about 26,000 clones, 20% to 30% seen once. This clone was counted many times. Its antigen is unknown. The specimen was blood. The rearrangement joins TRBV11-1 to TRBJ2-3, with 11 bases aligning to TRBD2. The clonotype comes from a female donor with papillary thyroid cancer or a benign thyroid nodule (not recorded which). Some clones in this sample may be carry-over from other donors' samples. CDR3 bases: TGTGCCAGCAGCCCTCTTAGCGGGAGGGGCACAGATACGCAGTATTTT. Translating it yields CASSPLSGRGTDTQYF.